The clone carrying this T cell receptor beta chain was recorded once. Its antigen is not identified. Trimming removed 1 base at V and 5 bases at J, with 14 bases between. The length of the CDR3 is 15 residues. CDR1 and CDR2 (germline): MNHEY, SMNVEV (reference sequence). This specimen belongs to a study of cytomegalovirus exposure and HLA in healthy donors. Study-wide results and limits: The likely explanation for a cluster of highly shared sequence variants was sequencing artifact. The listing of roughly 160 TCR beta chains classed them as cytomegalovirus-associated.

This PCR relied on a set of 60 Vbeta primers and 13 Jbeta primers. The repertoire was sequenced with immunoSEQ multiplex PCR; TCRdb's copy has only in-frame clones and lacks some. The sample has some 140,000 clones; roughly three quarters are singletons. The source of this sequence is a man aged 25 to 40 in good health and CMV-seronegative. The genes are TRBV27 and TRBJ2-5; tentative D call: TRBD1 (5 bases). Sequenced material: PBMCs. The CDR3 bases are TGTGCCAGCAGTTTATTTGGGGCAGGGCGGGAGACCCAGTACTTC. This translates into CASSLFGAGRETQYF.